Listed below are T cell receptor beta chains from one sample, sequenced in a study of CD8+CD57+ T cells in acquired aplastic anemia. TCRdb reanalysed the reads using MiXCR and keeps one entry per CDR3 protein. The data contain approximately 190,000 distinct CDR3 sequences, just under 50% of them singletons. The specimen sequenced was sorted CD4+, CD8+, or CD8+CD57+ T cells (not recorded which) from PBMCs. These receptors were taken from a human donor with aplastic anemia. CDR3s include the opening cysteine and the closing phenylalanine or tryptophan. A D gene is named only where the DNA matches it firmly. For some rows the clone size is stated as once, few or many, or as a class when expanded; others skip it.

>TRBV29-1|TRBJ1-5|-|many
TGCAGCGTTGAACCCTTGGGGGCACGGTGGGATCAGGCCCAGCATTTT
CSVEPLGARWDQAQHF
>TRBV24-1|TRBJ2-2|-|-
TGTGCCACCACAGGGGGGGGGACCACCGGGGAGCTGTTTTTT
CATTGGGTTGELFF
>TRBV5-1|TRBJ1-3|-|-
TGCGCCAGCAGCTTGGCCGGCTTAACAGTCTCTGGAAACACCATATATTTT
CASSLAGLTVSGNTIYF
>TRBV5-1|TRBJ2-5|-|many
TGCGCCAGCAGCTTGGTAAGCGGGTCCCAAGAGACCCAGTACTTC
CASSLVSGSQETQYF
>TRBV19|TRBJ2-3|TRBD2|-
TGTGCCAGCAGTTTAGCAGGGACTAGACTTTTT
CASSLAGTRLF
>TRBV7-2|TRBJ1-2|-|-
TGTGCCAGCAGCTTAGTCAACTATGGCTACACCTTC
CASSLVNYGYTF
>TRBV5-4|TRBJ1-2|-|many
TGTGCCAGCAGCGCGGGAAGAGGAAACTATGGCTACACCTTC
CASSAGRGNYGYTF
>TRBV7-9|TRBJ1-5|-|-
TGTGCCAGCAGCTTAGAGTCGGTCAATCAGCCCCAGCATTTT
CASSLESVNQPQHF
>TRBV10-2|TRBJ2-7|TRBD2|-
TGCGCCAGCAGTGAGGGGACTACCACCTACGAGCAGTACTTC
CASSEGTTTYEQYF
>TRBV19|TRBJ1-6|-|-
TGTGCCAGTAGTATAAGGCGGCGGGACAATTCACCCCTCCACTTT
CASSIRRRDNSPLHF
>TRBV7-9|TRBJ2-7|-|few
TGTGCCAGCAGCTTAGGAGAATACGAGCAGTACTTC
CASSLGEYEQYF
>TRBV4-1|TRBJ2-3|-|many
TGCGCCAGCAGCCAAGACAGACTGCGGGTGGATACGCAGTATTTT
CASSQDRLRVDTQYF
>TRBV10-3|TRBJ1-1|TRBD1|-
TGTGCCATCAGTGGTAGGACAGGTCAGAACACTGAAGCTTTCTTT
CAISGRTGQNTEAFF
>TRBV5-6|TRBJ2-7|TRBD1|-
TGTGCCAGCAGCTTTCCGGGACAGGGCTTCTCCGAGCAGTACTTC
CASSFPGQGFSEQYF
>TRBV7-8|TRBJ1-4|-|once
TGTGCCAGCAGCCCGGGCAGGGGAGACGAAAAACTGTTTTTT
CASSPGRGDEKLFF
>TRBV29-1|TRBJ2-3|-|-
TGCAGCGTCTCGGTCGGCATGGCCGGAGATACGCAGTATTTT
CSVSVGMAGDTQYF
>TRBV6-1|TRBJ1-5|TRBD1|once
TGTGCCAGCAGTGTCCCGACAGGGGTGAACCAGCCCCAGCATTTT
CASSVPTGVNQPQHF
>TRBV10-3|TRBJ2-5|TRBD1|many
TGTGCCATCAGCCCGACAGGGGGTCTAGAGACCCAGTACTTC
CAISPTGGLETQYF